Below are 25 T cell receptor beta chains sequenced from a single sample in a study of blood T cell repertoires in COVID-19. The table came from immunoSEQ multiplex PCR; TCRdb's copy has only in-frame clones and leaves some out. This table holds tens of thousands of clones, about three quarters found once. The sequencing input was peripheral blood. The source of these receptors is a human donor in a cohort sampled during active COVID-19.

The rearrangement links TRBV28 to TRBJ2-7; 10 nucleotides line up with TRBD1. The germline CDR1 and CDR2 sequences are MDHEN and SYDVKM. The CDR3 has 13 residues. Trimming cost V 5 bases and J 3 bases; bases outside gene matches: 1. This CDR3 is CASSGDRGYEQYF. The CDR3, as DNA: TGTGCCAGCAGTGGGGACAGGGGCTACGAGCAGTACTTC.

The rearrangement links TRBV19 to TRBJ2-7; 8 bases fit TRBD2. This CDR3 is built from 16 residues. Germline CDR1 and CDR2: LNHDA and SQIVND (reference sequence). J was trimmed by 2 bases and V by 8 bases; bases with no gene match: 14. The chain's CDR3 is CASSANGNSGTYEQYF. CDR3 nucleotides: TGTGCCAGTTCCGCGAATGGGAATAGCGGGACCTACGAGCAGTACTTC.

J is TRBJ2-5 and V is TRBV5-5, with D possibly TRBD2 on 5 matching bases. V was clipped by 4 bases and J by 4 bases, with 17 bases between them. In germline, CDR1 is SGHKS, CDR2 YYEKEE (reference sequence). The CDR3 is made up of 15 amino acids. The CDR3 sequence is CASSITGILRETQYF. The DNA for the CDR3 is TGTGCCAGCAGCATAACGGGGATATTAAGAGAGACCCAGTACTTC.

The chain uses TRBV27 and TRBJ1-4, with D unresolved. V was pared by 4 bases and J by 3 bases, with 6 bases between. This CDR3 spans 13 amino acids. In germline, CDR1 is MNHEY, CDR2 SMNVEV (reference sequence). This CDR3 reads CASSWRANEKLFF. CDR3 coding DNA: TGTGCCAGCAGTTGGAGGGCTAATGAAAAACTGTTTTTT.

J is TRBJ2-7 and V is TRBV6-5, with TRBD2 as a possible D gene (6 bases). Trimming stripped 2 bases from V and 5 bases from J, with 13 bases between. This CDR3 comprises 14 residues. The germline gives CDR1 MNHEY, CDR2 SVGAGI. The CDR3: CASSYLGREDEQYF. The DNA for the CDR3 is TGTGCCAGCAGTTACCTCGGCAGGGAGGACGAGCAGTACTTC.

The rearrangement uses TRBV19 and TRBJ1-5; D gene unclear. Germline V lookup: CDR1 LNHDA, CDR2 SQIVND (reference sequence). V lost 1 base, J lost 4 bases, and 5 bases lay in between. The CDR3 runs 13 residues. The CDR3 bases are TGTGCCAGTAGTATAGGTGTAAATCAGCCCCAGCATTTT. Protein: CASSIGVNQPQHF.

Here the CDR3 DNA reads TGTGCCAGCAGTCACCGGGGCCAAGAGACCCAGTACTTC. Its protein product is CASSHRGQETQYF. The chain combines TRBV3-1 (or the pseudogene TRBV3-2) with TRBJ2-5; a possible D gene is TRBD2 (5 bases). Trimming removed 6 bases from V and 1 base from J, with 9 bases in between. This CDR3 contains 13 residues. Germline V gives CDR1 LGHDT, CDR2 YNNKEL (reference sequence).

The CDR3 is CASQTQNRGTGELFF. The CDR3 DNA reads as TGTGCCAGTCAGACCCAAAACAGGGGCACCGGGGAGCTGTTTTTT. V usage is TRBV5-6 and J usage is TRBJ2-2, with 7 bases identical to TRBD1. Germline V gene sequence: CDR1 SGHDT, CDR2 YYEEEE. The CDR3 sequence is 15 residues long. V was clipped by 8 bases and J by 4 bases; unmatched bases: 11. Together with reference TRBV5-6 and TRBJ2-2, the CDR3 gives the full variable domain: DAGVTQSPTHLIKTRGQQVTLRCSPKSGHDTVSWYQQALGQGPQFIFQYYEEEERQRGNFPDRFSGHQFPNYSSELNVNALLLGDSALYLCASQTQNRGTGELFFGEGSRLTVL.

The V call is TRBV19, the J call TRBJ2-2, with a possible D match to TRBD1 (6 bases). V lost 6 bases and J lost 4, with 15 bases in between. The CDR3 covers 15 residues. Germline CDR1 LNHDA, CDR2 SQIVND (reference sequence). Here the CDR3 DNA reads TGTGCCAGTAGCACCGGGACACTGGCCACCGGGGAGCTGTTTTTT. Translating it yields CASSTGTLATGELFF.

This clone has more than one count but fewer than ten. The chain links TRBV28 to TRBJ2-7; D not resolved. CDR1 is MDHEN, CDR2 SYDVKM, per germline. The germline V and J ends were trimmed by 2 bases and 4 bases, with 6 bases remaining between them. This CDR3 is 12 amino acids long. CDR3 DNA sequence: TGTGCCAGCAGTTTAATCGGGTACGAGCAGTACTTC. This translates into CASSLIGYEQYF.

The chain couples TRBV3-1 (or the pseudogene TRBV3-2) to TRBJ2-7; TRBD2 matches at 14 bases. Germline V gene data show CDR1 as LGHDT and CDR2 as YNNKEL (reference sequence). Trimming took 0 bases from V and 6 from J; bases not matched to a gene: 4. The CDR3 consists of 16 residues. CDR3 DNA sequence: TGTGCCAGCAGCCAAGATATGACTAGCGGGAGGGGCGAGCAGTACTTC. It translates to CASSQDMTSGRGEQYF.

This chain's CDR3 is CASSLDRGVTEAFF. The CDR3, as DNA: TGTGCCAGCAGTTTGGACAGGGGCGTCACTGAAGCTTTCTTT. The chain recombines TRBV6-5 with TRBJ1-1; 9 nucleotides line up with TRBD1. Germline V gene data show CDR1 as MNHEY and CDR2 as SVGAGI. There are 14 residues in the CDR3. Trimming took 4 bases from V and 4 from J; bases not matched to a gene: 4.

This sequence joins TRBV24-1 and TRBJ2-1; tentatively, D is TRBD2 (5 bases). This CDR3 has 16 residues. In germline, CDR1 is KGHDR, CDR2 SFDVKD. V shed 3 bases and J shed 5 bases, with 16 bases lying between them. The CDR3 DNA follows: TGTGCCACCAGTGATCAGATGACCGGGGAGAACAATGAGCAGTTCTTC. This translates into CATSDQMTGENNEQFF.

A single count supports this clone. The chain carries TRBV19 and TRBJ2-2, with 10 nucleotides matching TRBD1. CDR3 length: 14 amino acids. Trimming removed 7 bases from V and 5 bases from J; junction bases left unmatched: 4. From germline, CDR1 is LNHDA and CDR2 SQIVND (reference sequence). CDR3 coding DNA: TGTGCCAGTACCGGGACAGGGGTGACCGGGGAGCTGTTTTTT. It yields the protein CASTGTGVTGELFF.

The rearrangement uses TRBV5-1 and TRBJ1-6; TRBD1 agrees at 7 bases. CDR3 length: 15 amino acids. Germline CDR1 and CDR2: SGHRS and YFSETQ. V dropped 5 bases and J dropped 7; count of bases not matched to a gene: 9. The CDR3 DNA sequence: TGCGCCAGCAGAACAGGGGATGTTATGAATTCACCCCTCCACTTT. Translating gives CASRTGDVMNSPLHF.

CDR3 amino acids: CASSRAGGDTQYF. Here the CDR3 DNA reads TGTGCCAGCAGCCGGGCGGGGGGTGATACGCAGTATTTT. V and J are TRBV3-1 (or the pseudogene TRBV3-2) and TRBJ2-3, with 8 bases lining up with TRBD2. The CDR3 sequence is 13 residues long. Germline V lookup: CDR1 LGHDT, CDR2 YNNKEL (reference sequence). V shed 4 bases, J shed 6 bases, and the junction held 3 bases outside the gene matches.

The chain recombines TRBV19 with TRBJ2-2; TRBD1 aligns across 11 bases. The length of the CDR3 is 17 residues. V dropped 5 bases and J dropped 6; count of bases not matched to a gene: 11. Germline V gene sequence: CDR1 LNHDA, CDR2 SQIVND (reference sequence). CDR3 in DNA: TGTGCCAGTAGTCTGACTCCAAGGGGACAGGGGGCCGGGGAGCTGTTTTTT. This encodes CASSLTPRGQGAGELFF.

The CDR3 DNA follows: TGTGCCACAGGCACAGGGGATTCACCCCTCCACTTT. Its protein product is CATGTGDSPLHF. This chain uses TRBV10-3 with TRBJ1-6, with TRBD1 matching 7 bases. The CDR3 is made up of 12 amino acids. V lost 10 bases, J lost 8 bases, and 5 bases stayed unmatched. Germline V gene sequence: CDR1 ENHRY, CDR2 SYGVKD.

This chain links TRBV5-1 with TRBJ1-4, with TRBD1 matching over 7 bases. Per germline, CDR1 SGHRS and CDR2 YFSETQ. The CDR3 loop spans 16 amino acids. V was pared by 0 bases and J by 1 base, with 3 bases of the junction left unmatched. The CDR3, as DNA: TGCGCCAGCAGCTTGGGTGACAGGGTAACTAATGAAAAACTGTTTTTT. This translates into CASSLGDRVTNEKLFF.

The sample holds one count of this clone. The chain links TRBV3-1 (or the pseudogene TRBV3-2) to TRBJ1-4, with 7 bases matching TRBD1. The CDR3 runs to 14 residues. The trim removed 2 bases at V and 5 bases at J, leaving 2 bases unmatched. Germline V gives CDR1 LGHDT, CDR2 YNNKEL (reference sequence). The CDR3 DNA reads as TGTGCCAGCAGCCAAACACAGGGGAATGAAAAACTGTTTTTT. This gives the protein CASSQTQGNEKLFF.

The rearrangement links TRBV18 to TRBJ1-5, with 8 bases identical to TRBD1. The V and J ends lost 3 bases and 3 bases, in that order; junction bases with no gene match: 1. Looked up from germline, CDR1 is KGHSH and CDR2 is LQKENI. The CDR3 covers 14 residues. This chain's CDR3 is CASSPDRANQPQHF. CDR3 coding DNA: TGTGCCAGCTCACCGGACAGGGCCAATCAGCCCCAGCATTTT.

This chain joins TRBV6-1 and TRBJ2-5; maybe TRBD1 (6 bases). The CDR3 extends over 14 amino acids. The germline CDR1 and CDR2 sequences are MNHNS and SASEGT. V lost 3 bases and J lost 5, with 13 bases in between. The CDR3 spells CASSDHDRWETQYF. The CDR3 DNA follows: TGTGCCAGCAGTGACCACGACAGGTGGGAGACCCAGTACTTC.

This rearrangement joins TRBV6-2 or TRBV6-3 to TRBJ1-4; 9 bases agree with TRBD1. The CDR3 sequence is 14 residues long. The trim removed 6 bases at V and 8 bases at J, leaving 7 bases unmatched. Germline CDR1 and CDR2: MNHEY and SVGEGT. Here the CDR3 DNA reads TGTGCCAGCAGCCGACCGGGACAGGGAGAAAAACTGTTTTTT. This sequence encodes CASSRPGQGEKLFF.

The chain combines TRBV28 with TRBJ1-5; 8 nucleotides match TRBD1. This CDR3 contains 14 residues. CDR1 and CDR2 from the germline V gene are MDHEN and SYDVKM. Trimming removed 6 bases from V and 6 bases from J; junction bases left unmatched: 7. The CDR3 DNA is TGTGCCAGCAGGTCAGGGGGCGATGGTCAGCCCCAGCATTTT. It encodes CASRSGGDGQPQHF.

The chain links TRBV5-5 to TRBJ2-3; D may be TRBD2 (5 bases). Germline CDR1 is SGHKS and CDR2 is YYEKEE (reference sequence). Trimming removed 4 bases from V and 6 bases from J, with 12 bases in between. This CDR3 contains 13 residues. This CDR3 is CASSPPPGDTQYF. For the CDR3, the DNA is TGTGCCAGCAGCCCACCACCGGGGGATACGCAGTATTTT.